These 21 T cell receptor beta chains were all obtained from the same sample, sequenced in a study of cytomegalovirus exposure and HLA in healthy donors. This PCR relied on a set of 60 Vbeta primers and 13 Jbeta primers. Using immunoSEQ multiplex PCR, the repertoire was profiled, and TCRdb retains in-frame clones only, with some absent. The sample has 110,000 to 150,000 clones; the top ten hold 0.96%. Material: PBMCs. These receptors were collected from a male donor in good health and CMV-seronegative.

The chain recombines TRBV30 with TRBJ2-5; maybe TRBD2 (6 bases). The germline V and J ends were trimmed by 0 bases and 4 bases, with 21 bases remaining between them. The CDR3 contains 17 residues. Germline V lookup: CDR1 GTSNPN, CDR2 SVGIG (reference sequence). The CDR3 spells CAWSVGGAGSYSETQYF. CDR3 in DNA: TGTGCCTGGAGTGTAGGCGGGGCAGGGTCGTATTCAGAGACCCAGTACTTC.

The chain is built from TRBV7-6 and TRBJ1-3; possibly TRBD1 for D (5 bases). V shed 6 bases and J shed 4 bases, with 10 bases lying between them. Germline V gene data show CDR1 as SGHVS and CDR2 as FNYEAQ. The CDR3 length is 13 residues. CDR3 protein: CASRRGLGNTIYF. The CDR3 nucleotides are TGTGCCAGCAGAAGGGGATTAGGAAACACCATATATTTT.

The chain recombines TRBV18 with TRBJ1-5, with 8 bases fitting TRBD1. The germline CDR1 and CDR2 sequences are KGHSH and LQKENI. Trimming at V came to 5 bases and at J to 5 bases, leaving 17 bases not matched to a gene. The CDR3 spans 18 residues. As DNA, the CDR3 is TGTGCCAGCTCAACTTTTAGACAGGGGCTTGGAGCGGATCAGCCCCAGCATTTT. This encodes CASSTFRQGLGADQPQHF.

This chain joins TRBV7-9 and TRBJ2-1, with 7 bases that match TRBD1. From germline, CDR1 is SEHNR and CDR2 FQNEAQ (reference sequence). V shed 4 bases, J shed 3 bases, and the junction held 3 bases outside the gene matches. This CDR3 spans 14 amino acids. DNA for the CDR3: TGTGCCAGCAGCTCAACAGGGGTCTACAATGAGCAGTTCTTC. This encodes CASSSTGVYNEQFF.

The J gene is TRBJ2-3, the V gene TRBV11-3; possible D gene TRBD2, 5 bases. CDR1 SGHNT and CDR2 YENEEA come from the germline V gene. With 2 bases removed from V and 3 bases from J, the gap between germline ends came to 18 bases. This CDR3 comprises 17 residues. The CDR3 region is CASSLRTSGGTTDTQYF. The CDR3 region has the DNA TGTGCCAGCAGCTTAAGAACTAGTGGCGGCACGACAGATACGCAGTATTTT.

This chain uses TRBV9 with TRBJ1-6, with TRBD1 matching 10 bases. V was pared by 4 bases and J by 9 bases, with 7 bases of the junction left unmatched. The CDR3 sequence is 15 residues long. CDR1 is SGDLS and CDR2 is YYNGEE in the germline V gene. In DNA, the CDR3 is TGTGCCAGCAGCCCCCAGGGACAGGGGTTTTCACCCCTCCACTTT. This encodes CASSPQGQGFSPLHF.

The chain is built from TRBV30 and TRBJ1-1; D gene ambiguous. Germline V gene data show CDR1 as GTSNPN and CDR2 as SVGIG (reference sequence). The CDR3 totals 14 residues. V was pared by 4 bases and J by 3 bases, with 15 bases between. The CDR3 nucleotides read TGTGCCTGGACGTTCGCGAGGGCAGACACTGAAGCTTTCTTT. It yields the protein CAWTFARADTEAFF. The whole variable domain, remainder taken from reference TRBV30 and TRBJ1-1, is SQTIHQWPATLVQPVGSPLSLECTVEGTSNPNLYWYRQAAGRGLQLLFYSVGIGQISSEVPQNLSASRPQDRQFILSSKKLLLSDSGFYLCAWTFARADTEAFFGQGTRLTVV.

The CDR3 nucleotides are TGTGCCAGCAGCCAGGCCGGGACTAGCGGGTTTCAAGAGACCCAGTACTTC. It translates to CASSQAGTSGFQETQYF. This chain uses TRBV4-2 with TRBJ2-5; TRBD2 agrees at 12 bases. Germline CDR1 and CDR2: LGHNA and YNFKEQ. This CDR3 has 17 residues. The ends lost 3 bases at V and 2 bases at J; junction bases unmatched: 7.

The V call is TRBV6-5, the J call TRBJ2-3; D ambiguous. The CDR3 runs 14 residues. The germline V gene has CDR1 MNHEY and CDR2 SVGAGI. The V end was cut by 0 bases, the J end by 6 bases, with 10 bases between. CDR3 coding DNA: TGTGCCAGCAGTTACTCTGTCCACTCGGATACGCAGTATTTT. It encodes CASSYSVHSDTQYF.

This rearrangement joins TRBV30 to TRBJ2-1; TRBD1 agrees at 12 bases. The germline gives CDR1 GTSNPN, CDR2 SVGIG (reference sequence). The CDR3 extends over 17 amino acids. Trimming took 0 bases from V and 5 from J; bases not matched to a gene: 8. CDR3 DNA: TGTGCCTGGAGTGTAGGGTGGGGGACAGGGGGCAACAATGAGCAGTTCTTC. Encoded protein: CAWSVGWGTGGNNEQFF.

The rearrangement joins TRBV4-3 to TRBJ1-2, with D perhaps TRBD1 (5 bases). The CDR3 loop spans 15 amino acids. Between the trimmed V and J ends, which lost 2 bases and 6 bases, there was a span of 16 bases. Germline V gene data show CDR1 as LGHNA and CDR2 as YSLEER. The CDR3 nucleotides read TGCGCCAGCAGCCAACGGGCAGGGAGGGAGGATGGCTACACCTTC. Its protein is CASSQRAGREDGYTF.

This chain connects TRBV9 to TRBJ2-7; maybe TRBD2 (6 bases). The CDR3 has 16 residues. Trimming cost V 1 base and J 0 bases, with 14 bases left between them. Germline CDR1 is SGDLS and CDR2 is YYNGEE. The CDR3, as DNA: TGTGCCAGCAGCGTACACCGGGACTCTATCTCCTACGAGCAGTACTTC. Residues: CASSVHRDSISYEQYF.

The gene calls are TRBV30 and TRBJ2-1; D is undetermined. CDR1 is GTSNPN and CDR2 is SVGIG in the germline V gene (reference sequence). This CDR3 region has 14 residues. V gave up 1 base and J gave up 0 bases, with 7 bases separating them. The CDR3 region has the DNA TGTGCCTGGAGTGCTTTGAGCTCCTACAATGAGCAGTTCTTC. Its protein product is CAWSALSSYNEQFF.

The CDR3: CATSRDPTGDTEAFF. In DNA form, the CDR3 reads TGTGCCACCAGCAGAGACCCTACCGGTGACACTGAAGCTTTCTTT. V is TRBV15 and J is TRBJ1-1; D is uncertain. Trimming took 0 bases from V and 3 from J, leaving 11 bases between them. CDR3 length: 15 amino acids. The germline V gene has CDR1 LNHNV and CDR2 YYDKDF (reference sequence). Drawing the rest from reference TRBV15 and TRBJ1-1, the complete variable domain is DAMVIQNPRYQVTQFGKPVTLSCSQTLNHNVMYWYQQKSSQAPKLLFHYYDKDFNNEADTPDNFQSRRPNTSFCFLDIRSPGLGDTAMYLCATSRDPTGDTEAFFGQGTRLTVV.

This chain connects TRBV5-1 to TRBJ2-7, with TRBD2 matching over 7 bases. The germline V gene has CDR1 SGHRS and CDR2 YFSETQ. Trimming at V came to 2 bases and at J to 0 bases, leaving 11 bases not matched to a gene. The CDR3 is made up of 17 amino acids. The CDR3 region is CASSFGLAGVSSYEQYF. CDR3 nucleotides: TGCGCCAGCAGCTTCGGGCTTGCGGGGGTTTCCTCCTACGAGCAGTACTTC.

The chain recombines TRBV7-9 with TRBJ2-1; weak D call: TRBD1 (5 bases). The CDR3 contains 14 residues. V was trimmed by 5 bases and J by 4 bases, leaving 12 bases between them. CDR1 and CDR2 (germline): SEHNR, FQNEAQ (reference sequence). CDR3 loop: CASSPRQTYNEQFF. CDR3 DNA: TGTGCCAGCAGCCCCAGACAGACATACAATGAGCAGTTCTTC.

V usage is TRBV30 and J usage is TRBJ2-7; weak D call: TRBD1 (5 bases). The V and J ends lost 1 base and 5 bases respectively, with 6 bases between them. The CDR3 has 11 amino acids. Germline loops: CDR1 GTSNPN, CDR2 SVGIG (reference sequence). The CDR3 loop is CAWSEGDEQYF. The CDR3 nucleotides are TGTGCCTGGAGTGAAGGGGACGAGCAGTACTTC.

CDR3 sequence (DNA): TGTGCCAGCAGTTACTCCACAGGGGGTGGAAACACCATATATTTT. Protein sequence: CASSYSTGGGNTIYF. The rearrangement joins TRBV6-5 to TRBJ1-3, with 8 bases fitting TRBD1. Losses at the gene ends were 0 bases for V and 3 bases for J; bases not matched to a gene: 1. Germline CDR1 is MNHEY and CDR2 is SVGAGI. The CDR3 runs 15 residues.

The J gene is TRBJ2-1, the V gene TRBV6-5; no definite D call. Trimming left V 7 bases short and J 7 bases short, with 17 bases between. Germline CDR1 reads MNHEY; CDR2 reads SVGAGI. This CDR3 has 14 residues. The CDR3 region is CASIGPQTRNEQFF. DNA for the CDR3: TGTGCCAGCATCGGTCCGCAAACCCGGAATGAGCAGTTCTTC.

The V gene is TRBV18, the J gene TRBJ1-4; D is perhaps TRBD1 (5 bases). This CDR3 is 14 amino acids long. Germline CDR1 and CDR2: KGHSH and LQKENI. Trimming shortened V by 3 bases and J by 8 bases, and 13 bases separated the two germline ends. The CDR3 DNA follows: TGTGCCAGCTCACCCGGGACGGCGGGGGAAAAACTGTTTTTT. It translates to CASSPGTAGEKLFF.

The genes are TRBV10-2 and TRBJ2-3, with TRBD2 identical over 7 bases. The CDR3 sequence is 17 residues long. Germline trimming cut 3 bases from V and 5 bases from J; bases unmatched to any gene: 14. In germline, CDR1 is WSHSY, CDR2 SAAADI. CDR3 loop: CASSDPGRAGAVDTQYF. Written as DNA, the CDR3 is TGCGCCAGCAGTGACCCTGGTCGGGCGGGAGCGGTAGATACGCAGTATTTT.